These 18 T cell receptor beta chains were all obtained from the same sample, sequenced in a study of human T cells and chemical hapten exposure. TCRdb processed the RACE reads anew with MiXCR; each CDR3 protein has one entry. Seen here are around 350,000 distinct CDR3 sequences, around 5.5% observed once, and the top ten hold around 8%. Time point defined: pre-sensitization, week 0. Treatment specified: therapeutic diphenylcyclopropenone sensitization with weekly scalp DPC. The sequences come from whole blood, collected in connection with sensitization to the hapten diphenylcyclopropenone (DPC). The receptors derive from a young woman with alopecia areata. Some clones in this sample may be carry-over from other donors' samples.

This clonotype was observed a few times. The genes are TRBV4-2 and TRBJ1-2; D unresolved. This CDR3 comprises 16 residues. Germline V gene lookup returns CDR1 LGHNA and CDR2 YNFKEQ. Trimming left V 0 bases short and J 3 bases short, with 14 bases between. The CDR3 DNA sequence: TGTGCCAGCAGCCAAGAGAGTAGGAGGGTGGACTATGGCTACACCTTC. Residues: CASSQESRRVDYGYTF.

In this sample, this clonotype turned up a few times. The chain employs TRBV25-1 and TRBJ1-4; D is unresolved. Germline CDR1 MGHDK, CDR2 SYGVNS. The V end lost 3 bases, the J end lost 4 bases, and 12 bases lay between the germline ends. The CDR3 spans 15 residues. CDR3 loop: CASSDQTDLNEKLFF. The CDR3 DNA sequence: TGTGCCAGCAGTGACCAGACGGACCTTAATGAAAAACTGTTTTTT.

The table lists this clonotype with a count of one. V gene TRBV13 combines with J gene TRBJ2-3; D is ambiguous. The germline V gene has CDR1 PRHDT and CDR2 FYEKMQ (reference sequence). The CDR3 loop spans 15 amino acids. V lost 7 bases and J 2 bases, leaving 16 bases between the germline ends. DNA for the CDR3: TGTGCCAGCAACCCCACACCGGGCTACACAGATACGCAGTATTTT. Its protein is CASNPTPGYTDTQYF.

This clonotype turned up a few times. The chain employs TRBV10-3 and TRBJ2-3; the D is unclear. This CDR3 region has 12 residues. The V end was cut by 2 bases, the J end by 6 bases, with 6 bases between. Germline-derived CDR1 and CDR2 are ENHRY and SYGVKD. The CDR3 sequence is CAISEGSDTQYF. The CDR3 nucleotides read TGTGCCATCAGTGAGGGGTCGGATACGCAGTATTTT.

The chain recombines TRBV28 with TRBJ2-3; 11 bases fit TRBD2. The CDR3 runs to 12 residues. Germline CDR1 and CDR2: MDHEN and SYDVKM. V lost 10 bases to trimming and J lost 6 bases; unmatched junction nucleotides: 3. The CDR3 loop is CATSGGQDTQYF. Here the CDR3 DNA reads TGTGCCACTAGCGGGGGGCAGGATACGCAGTATTTT.

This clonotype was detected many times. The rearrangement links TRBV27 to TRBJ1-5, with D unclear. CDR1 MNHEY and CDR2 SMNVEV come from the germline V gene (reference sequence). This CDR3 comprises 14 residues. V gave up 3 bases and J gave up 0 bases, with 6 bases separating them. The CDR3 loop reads CASSFRFSNQPQHF. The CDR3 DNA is TGTGCCAGCAGTTTCAGGTTTAGCAATCAGCCCCAGCATTTT.

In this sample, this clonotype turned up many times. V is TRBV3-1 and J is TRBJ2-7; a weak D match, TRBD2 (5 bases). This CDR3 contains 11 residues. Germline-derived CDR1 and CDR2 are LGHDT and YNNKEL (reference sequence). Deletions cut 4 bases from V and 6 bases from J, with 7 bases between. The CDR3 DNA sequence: TGTGCCAGCAGCCTAGGAGGCGAGCAGTACTTC. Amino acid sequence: CASSLGGEQYF.

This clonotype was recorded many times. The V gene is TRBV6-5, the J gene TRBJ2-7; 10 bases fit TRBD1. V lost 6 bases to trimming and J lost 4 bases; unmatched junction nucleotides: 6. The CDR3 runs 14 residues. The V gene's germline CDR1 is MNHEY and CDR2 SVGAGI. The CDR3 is CASSFRDRGYEQYF. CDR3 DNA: TGTGCCAGCAGCTTCCGGGACAGGGGATACGAGCAGTACTTC.

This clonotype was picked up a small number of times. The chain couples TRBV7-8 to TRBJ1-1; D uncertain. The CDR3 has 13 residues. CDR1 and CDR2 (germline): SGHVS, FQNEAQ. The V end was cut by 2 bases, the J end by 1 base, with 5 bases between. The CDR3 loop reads CASSLYWNTEAFF. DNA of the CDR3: TGTGCCAGCAGCTTATACTGGAACACTGAAGCTTTCTTT.

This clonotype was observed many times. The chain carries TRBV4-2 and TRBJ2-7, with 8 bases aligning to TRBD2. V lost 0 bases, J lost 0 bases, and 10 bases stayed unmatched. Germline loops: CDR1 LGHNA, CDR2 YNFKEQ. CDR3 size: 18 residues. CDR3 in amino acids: CASSQEELAVLSSYEQYF. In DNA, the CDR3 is TGTGCCAGCAGCCAAGAGGAACTAGCGGTTTTAAGCTCCTACGAGCAGTACTTC.

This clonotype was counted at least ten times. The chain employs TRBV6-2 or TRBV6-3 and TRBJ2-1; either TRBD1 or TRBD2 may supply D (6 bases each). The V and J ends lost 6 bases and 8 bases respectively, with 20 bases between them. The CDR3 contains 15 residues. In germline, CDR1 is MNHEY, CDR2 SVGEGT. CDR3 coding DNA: TGTGCCAGCAGGCACGAGGGGGGAGCTTATTATGAGCAGTTCTTC. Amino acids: CASRHEGGAYYEQFF.

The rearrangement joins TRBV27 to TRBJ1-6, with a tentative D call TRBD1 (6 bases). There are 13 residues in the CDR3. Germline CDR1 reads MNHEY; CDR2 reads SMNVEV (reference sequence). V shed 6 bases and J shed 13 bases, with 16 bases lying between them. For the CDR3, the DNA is TGTGCCAGCAGAGAACAGGGTAACGACCCCCTCCACTTT. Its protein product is CASREQGNDPLHF.

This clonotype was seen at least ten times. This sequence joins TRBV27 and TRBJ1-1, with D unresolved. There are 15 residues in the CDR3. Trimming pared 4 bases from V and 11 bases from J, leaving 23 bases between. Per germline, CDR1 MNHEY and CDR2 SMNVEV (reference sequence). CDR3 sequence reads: CASSSAFLVVGEAFF. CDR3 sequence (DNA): TGTGCCAGCAGTTCAGCCTTTTTAGTTGTCGGTGAGGCTTTCTTT.

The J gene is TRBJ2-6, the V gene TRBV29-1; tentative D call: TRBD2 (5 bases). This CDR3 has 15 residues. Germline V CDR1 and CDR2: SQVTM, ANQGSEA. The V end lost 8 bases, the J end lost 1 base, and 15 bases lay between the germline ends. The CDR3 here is CSPEGVESGANVLTF. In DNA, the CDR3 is TGCAGCCCTGAGGGCGTAGAGTCTGGGGCCAACGTCCTGACTTTC. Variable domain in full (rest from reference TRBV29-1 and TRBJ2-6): SAVISQKPSRDICQRGTSLTIQCQVDSQVTMMFWYRQQPGQSLTLIATANQGSEATYESGFVIDKFPISRPNLTFSTLTVSNMSPEDSSIYLCSPEGVESGANVLTFGAGSRLTVL.

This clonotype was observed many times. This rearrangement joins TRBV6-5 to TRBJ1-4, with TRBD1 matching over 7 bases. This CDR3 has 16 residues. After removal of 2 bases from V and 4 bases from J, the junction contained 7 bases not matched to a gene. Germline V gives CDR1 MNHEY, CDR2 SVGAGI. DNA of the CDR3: TGTGCCAGCAGTTACGGAACAGGGGAGCTTAATGAAAAACTGTTTTTT. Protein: CASSYGTGELNEKLFF.

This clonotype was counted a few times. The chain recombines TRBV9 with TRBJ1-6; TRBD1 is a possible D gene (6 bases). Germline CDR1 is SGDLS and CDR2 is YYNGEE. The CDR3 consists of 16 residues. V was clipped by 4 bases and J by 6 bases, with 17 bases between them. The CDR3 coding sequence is TGTGCCAGCAGCACTGGTGGGGGCTCGGGTAATTCACCCCTCCACTTT. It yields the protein CASSTGGGSGNSPLHF.

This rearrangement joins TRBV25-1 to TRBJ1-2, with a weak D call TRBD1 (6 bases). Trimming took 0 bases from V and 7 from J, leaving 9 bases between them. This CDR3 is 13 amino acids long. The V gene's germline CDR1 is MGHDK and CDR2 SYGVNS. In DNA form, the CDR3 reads TGTGCCAGCAGTGAATATGCAGGGGCTGGCTACACCTTC. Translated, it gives CASSEYAGAGYTF.

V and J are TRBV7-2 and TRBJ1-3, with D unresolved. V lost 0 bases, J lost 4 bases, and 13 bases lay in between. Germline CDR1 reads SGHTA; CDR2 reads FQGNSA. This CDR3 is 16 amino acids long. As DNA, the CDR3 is TGTGCCAGCAGCTTAGCACCCGACCCTGCAGGAAACACCATATATTTT. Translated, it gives CASSLAPDPAGNTIYF. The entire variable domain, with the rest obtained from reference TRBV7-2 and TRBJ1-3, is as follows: GAGVSQSPSNKVTEKGKDVELRCDPISGHTALYWYRQSLGQGLEFLIYFQGNSAPDKSGLPSDRFSAERTGGSVSTLTIQRTQQEDSAVYLCASSLAPDPAGNTIYFGEGSWLTVV.